This TCR beta chain originates from a study of blood T cell repertoires in COVID-19. On the study more broadly: Some COVID-19 samples were acute and others convalescent; all came from the United States, Italy and Spain.

The germline CDR1 and CDR2 sequences are SEHNR and FQNEAQ (reference sequence). The CDR3 consists of 15 residues. The trim removed 3 bases at V and 2 bases at J, leaving 6 bases unmatched. Original handling: Estimation of nucleated cell counts relied on the amplification of reference gene primers. Clones were read by immunoSEQ multiplex PCR, and TCRdb kept only the in-frame ones, dropping some. D and trimming were read from the DNA, whereas the V and J calls and clone size are those reported in that table. The sample holds approximately 100,000 clones; 85% to 90% are singletons and the top ten take approximately 5.1%.

The chain is built from TRBV7-9 and TRBJ1-2, with 7 bases matching TRBD1. Sequencing was carried out using peripheral blood. The TCR sequence derives from a human donor in a cohort sampled during active COVID-19. CDR3 sequence (DNA): TGTGCCAGCAGCTTCCAAGGGACAGAGAACTATGGCTACACCTTC. It yields the protein CASSFQGTENYGYTF.